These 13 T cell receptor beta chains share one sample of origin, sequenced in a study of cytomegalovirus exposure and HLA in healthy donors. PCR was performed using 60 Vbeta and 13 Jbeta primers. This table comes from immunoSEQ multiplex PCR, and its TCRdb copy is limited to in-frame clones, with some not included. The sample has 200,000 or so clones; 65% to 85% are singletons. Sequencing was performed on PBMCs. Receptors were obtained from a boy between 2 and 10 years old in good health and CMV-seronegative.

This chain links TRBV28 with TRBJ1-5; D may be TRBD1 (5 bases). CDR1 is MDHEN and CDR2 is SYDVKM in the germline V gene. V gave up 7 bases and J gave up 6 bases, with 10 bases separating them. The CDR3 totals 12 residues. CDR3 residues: CASTVRAQPQHF. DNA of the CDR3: TGTGCCAGCACGGTCAGGGCTCAGCCCCAGCATTTT.

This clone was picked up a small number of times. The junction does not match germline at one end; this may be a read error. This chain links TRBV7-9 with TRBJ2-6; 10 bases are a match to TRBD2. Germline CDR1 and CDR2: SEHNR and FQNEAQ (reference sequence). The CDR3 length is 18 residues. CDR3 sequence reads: CSSSSTGTSASGANVLTF. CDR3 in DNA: TGTTCCAGCAGCTCAACCGGGACTAGCGCATCTGGGGCCAACGTCCTGACTTTC.

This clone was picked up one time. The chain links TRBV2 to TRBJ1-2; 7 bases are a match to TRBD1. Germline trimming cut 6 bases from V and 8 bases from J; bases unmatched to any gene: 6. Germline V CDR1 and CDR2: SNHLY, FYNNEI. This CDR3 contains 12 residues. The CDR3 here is CASSPTGRGYTF. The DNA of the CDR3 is TGTGCCAGCAGCCCGACAGGGAGGGGCTACACCTTC.

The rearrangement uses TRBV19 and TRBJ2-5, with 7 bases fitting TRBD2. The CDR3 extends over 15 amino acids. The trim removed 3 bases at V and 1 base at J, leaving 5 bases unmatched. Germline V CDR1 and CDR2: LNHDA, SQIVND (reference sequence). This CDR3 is CASSMMTGGQETQYF. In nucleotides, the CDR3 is TGTGCCAGTAGTATGATGACGGGAGGCCAAGAGACCCAGTACTTC.

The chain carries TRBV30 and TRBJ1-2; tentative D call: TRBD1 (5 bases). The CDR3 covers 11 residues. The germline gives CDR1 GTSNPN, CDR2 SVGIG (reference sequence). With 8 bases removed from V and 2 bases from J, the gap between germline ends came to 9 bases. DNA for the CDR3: TGTGCCGAGGCAGGGAACTATGGCTACACCTTC. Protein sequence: CAEAGNYGYTF.

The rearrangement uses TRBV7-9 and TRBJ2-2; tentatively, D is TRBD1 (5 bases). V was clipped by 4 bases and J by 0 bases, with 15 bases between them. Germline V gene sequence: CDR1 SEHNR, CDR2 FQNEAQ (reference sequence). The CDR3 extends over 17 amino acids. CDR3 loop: CASSSPEDTANTGELFF. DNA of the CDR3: TGTGCCAGCAGCTCTCCCGAGGACACTGCGAACACCGGGGAGCTGTTTTTT.

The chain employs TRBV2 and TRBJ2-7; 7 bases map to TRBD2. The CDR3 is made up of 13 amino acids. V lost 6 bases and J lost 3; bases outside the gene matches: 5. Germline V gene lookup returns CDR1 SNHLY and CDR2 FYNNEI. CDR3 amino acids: CASRVRDYYEQYF. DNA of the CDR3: TGTGCCAGCAGGGTCCGGGACTACTACGAGCAGTACTTC.

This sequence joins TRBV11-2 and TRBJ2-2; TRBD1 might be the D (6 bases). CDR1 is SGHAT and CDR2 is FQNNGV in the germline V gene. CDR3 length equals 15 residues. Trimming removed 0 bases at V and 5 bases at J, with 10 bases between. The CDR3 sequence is CASSLEGAGTGELFF. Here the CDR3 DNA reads TGTGCCAGCAGCTTAGAGGGGGCTGGGACCGGGGAGCTGTTTTTT.

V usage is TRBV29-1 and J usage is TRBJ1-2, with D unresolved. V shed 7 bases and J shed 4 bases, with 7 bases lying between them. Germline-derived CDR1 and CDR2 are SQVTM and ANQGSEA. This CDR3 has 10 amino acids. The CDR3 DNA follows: TGCAGCGCATACAGCTATGGCTACACCTTC. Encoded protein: CSAYSYGYTF. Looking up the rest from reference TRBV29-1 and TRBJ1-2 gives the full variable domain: SAVISQKPSRDICQRGTSLTIQCQVDSQVTMMFWYRQQPGQSLTLIATANQGSEATYESGFVIDKFPISRPNLTFSTLTVSNMSPEDSSIYLCSAYSYGYTFGSGTRLTVV.

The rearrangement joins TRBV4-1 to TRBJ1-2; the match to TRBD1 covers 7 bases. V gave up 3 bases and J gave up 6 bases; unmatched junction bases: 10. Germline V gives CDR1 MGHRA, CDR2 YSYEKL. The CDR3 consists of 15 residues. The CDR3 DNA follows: TGCGCCAGCAGCCATTCTGAGGTGACAGGGAATGGCTACACCTTC. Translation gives CASSHSEVTGNGYTF.

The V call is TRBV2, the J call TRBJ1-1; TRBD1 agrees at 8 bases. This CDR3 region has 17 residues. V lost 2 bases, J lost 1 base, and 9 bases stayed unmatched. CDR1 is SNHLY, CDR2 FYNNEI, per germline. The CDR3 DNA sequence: TGTGCCAGCAGTGAATCCCCAGGGGGCATTGAGAACACTGAAGCTTTCTTT. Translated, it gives CASSESPGGIENTEAFF.

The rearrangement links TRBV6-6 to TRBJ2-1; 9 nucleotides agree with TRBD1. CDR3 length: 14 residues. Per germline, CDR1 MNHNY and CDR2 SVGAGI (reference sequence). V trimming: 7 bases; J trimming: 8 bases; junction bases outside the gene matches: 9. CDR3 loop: CASTYLGTGHEQFF. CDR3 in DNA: TGTGCCAGCACCTACCTTGGGACAGGGCATGAGCAGTTCTTC.

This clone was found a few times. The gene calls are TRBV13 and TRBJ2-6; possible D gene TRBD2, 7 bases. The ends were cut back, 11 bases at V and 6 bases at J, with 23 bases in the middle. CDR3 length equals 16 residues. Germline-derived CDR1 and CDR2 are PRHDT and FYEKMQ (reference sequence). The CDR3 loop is CAGSQRDTVLANVLTF. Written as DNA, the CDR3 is TGTGCCGGTTCCCAGCGGGACACTGTCTTGGCCAACGTCCTGACTTTC.